The entry below describes one T cell receptor (beta chain). Its antigen remains undetermined. At one of its ends the junction is not consistent with the germline gene, which may arise from a read error. The CDR3 measures 14 amino acids from cysteine to phenylalanine. The DNA shown is the 42-base CDR3, in frame from base 1. According to the germline V gene (reference sequence), CDR1 reads MNHNY and CDR2 reads SVGAGI. This entry is derived from a study of tumor and adjacent non-tumor tissue in lung cancer listed by TCRdb under 2018. Concerning the study at large: Of the cohort, eleven to twelve patients had adenocarcinoma, 2 had squamous cell carcinoma and 1 had small cell lung cancer. The roughly 15 patients were aged roughly 30 to 80 years, included roughly ten men and 5 women, and had TNM stage I to III disease. Sequencing produced roughly 130 million productive TCRbeta reads in total, an average of approximately 4 million reads per sample. Bulk TCRbeta repertoires were compared between lung tumor tissue and matched distant non-tumor lung tissue obtained from fewer than 18 lung cancer patients. For each patient, one tumor sample and one normal lung sample were taken, giving some 33 paired specimens that underwent TCRbeta CDR3 sequencing.

Here is what the overall study found, with its caveats: The top 100 clones made up a significantly larger cumulative share of the repertoire in normal lung than in tumor tissue. The sequencing platform is not named in the methods, and unique molecular identifiers are not mentioned. Because peripheral blood was not sequenced, the blood TCRbeta repertoires of the lung cancer patients in the study went unexamined. Only approximately 16 patients were included in the cohort, and the need for larger samples and more detailed clinical data was noted by the authors. TCR diversity was significantly higher in younger patients, and higher tumor TCR diversity was associated with shorter overall and disease-free survival. Significantly higher TCR diversity (inverse Simpson) was observed in tumor tissue than in normal lung tissue (around 450 vs 150, P = 0.0075, Mann-Whitney U test).

Libraries were constructed by multiplex PCR. Sequencer: Illumina HiSeq 2500. TCRbeta libraries were constructed through three rounds of nested PCR with primers (Table S4) according to protocols adapted from ARM-PCR. Before sequencing, PCR products of 200-500 bp were excised from the gel and purified with the QIAquick gel extraction kit. From the authors' description of their analysis: Trimmomatic was used to clean the reads, FLASH was used to merge the reads into complete CDR3 sequences, and MiTCR was used to assign the reads to V(D)J germline segments. Clonal diversity was computed as the inverse Simpson's index with VDJtools. Productive reads were defined as in-frame sequences without a premature stop codon. Using fastp trimming at Q25 and MiXCR clonotype assembly, TCRdb reanalyzed the public sequencing data and kept in-frame beta chains. Each record represents a unique CDR3 protein, reported with the most common genes and DNA among its rows. The V and J calls and clone size come from TCRdb's table, not from the authors' own analysis. The sample includes 75,000 to 100,000 distinct CDR3 sequences, with less than 80% observed a single time. The ten largest clones capture approximately 20% of the sample.

RNA was extracted from bulk unsorted tissue and checked for quality with a NanoDrop ND-1000 and an Agilent 2100. Donors were newly diagnosed lung cancer patients admitted for thoracic surgery in China between August and November 2014, without prior chemotherapy. The study excluded patients who had received radiotherapy or chemotherapy before or who had another cancer at the same time. Pieces of surgical tissue measuring about 1-2.1 cm3 were kept in RNAlater solution and stored at -80 degrees C until use. What was sequenced was lung tumor tissue. This TCR was recovered from a man aged 55 to 70 with non-small cell lung cancer. The rearrangement combines TRBV6-6 with TRBJ2-1, with 7 central nucleotides matching TRBD1. The CDR3: CVSSYRDRDNEHFF. The nucleotides read TGTGTCAGCAGTTACCGGGACAGAGACAATGAGCACTTCTTC.